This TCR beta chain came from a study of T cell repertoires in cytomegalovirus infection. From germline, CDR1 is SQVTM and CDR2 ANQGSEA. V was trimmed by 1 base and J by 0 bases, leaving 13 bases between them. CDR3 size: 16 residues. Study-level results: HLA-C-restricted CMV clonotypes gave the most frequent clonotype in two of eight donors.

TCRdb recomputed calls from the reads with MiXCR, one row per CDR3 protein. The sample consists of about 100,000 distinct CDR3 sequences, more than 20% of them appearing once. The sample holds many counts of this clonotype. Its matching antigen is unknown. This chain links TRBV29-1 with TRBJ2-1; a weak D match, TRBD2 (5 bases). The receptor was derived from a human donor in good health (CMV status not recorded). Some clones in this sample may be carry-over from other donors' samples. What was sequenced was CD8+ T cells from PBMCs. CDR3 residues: CSVEGREGSSYNEQFF. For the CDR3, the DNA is TGCAGCGTTGAAGGGAGAGAGGGAAGCTCCTACAATGAGCAGTTCTTC.